The T cell receptor beta chain described here comes from a study of blood T cell repertoires in COVID-19. Study-level background: Acute and convalescent COVID-19 specimens originated in the United States, Italy and Spain.

The CDR3 loop spans 13 amino acids. Trimming took 4 bases from V and 5 from J, leaving 11 bases between them. CDR1 and CDR2 from the germline V gene are MNHNY and SVGAGI (reference sequence). Methods used by the authors: Quantification of nucleated cells was approximated via reference gene primer amplification. Method: immunoSEQ multiplex PCR; TCRdb's copy keeps in-frame clones and lacks some. V, J and clone size derive from that table, while D and trimming were established from the DNA sequence. The profile shows more than 400,000 clones, around 85% of them singletons. This clone was observed a single time.

The sequence was obtained from a human donor in a cohort sampled during active COVID-19. Sample: peripheral blood. The gene calls are TRBV6-6 and TRBJ1-2, with D uncertain. The CDR3 coding sequence is TGTGCCAGCAGTTTTACGATGGAGTATGGCTACACCTTC. It codes for CASSFTMEYGYTF.